The 22 T cell receptor beta chains listed next were all sequenced from one sample in a study of blood T cells in healthy people across ages. Alongside a J-beta primer mix, a sample-barcoded 5' primer served in a second PCR lasting roughly 6 to 11 cycles. TCRdb passed the 5' RACE reads through MiXCR, listing each CDR3 protein once. The sample records 1.5 million to 2 million distinct CDR3 sequences, roughly 30% being singletons. Source material: blood. All receptors come from a woman aged 25 to 39 in good health.

This clonotype has more than one count but fewer than ten. The chain couples TRBV7-9 to TRBJ2-7; 7 bases are a match to TRBD1. The CDR3 sequence is 13 residues long. CDR1 is SEHNR and CDR2 is FQNEAQ in the germline V gene (reference sequence). J lost 7 bases, V lost 5 bases, and 8 bases had no gene match. The DNA for the CDR3 is TGTGCCAGCAGCCGCATTCAGGGGGAAGAGCAGTACTTC. It is translated as CASSRIQGEEQYF.

The genes are TRBV29-1 and TRBJ1-5, with D perhaps matching TRBD1 (5 bases). The CDR3 contains 13 residues. Trimming took 7 bases from V and 5 from J, leaving 15 bases between them. Germline-derived CDR1 and CDR2 are SQVTM and ANQGSEA. The CDR3 sequence is CSDGGVIHQPQHF. CDR3 sequence (DNA): TGCAGCGACGGGGGTGTTATTCATCAGCCCCAGCATTTT.

This clonotype was recorded once. Since a much larger clone is just one base distant, this may be a read error. The V call is TRBV18, the J call TRBJ2-1; D not resolved. This CDR3 contains 13 residues. The V gene's germline CDR1 is KGHSH and CDR2 LQKENI. The CDR3 spells CARSPARYNEQFF. CDR3 bases: TGTGCCCGCTCACCAGCGCGCTACAATGAGCAGTTCTTC.

In this sample, this clonotype turned up a few times. The chain is built from TRBV9 and TRBJ2-1; maybe TRBD1 (5 bases). CDR1 is SGDLS, CDR2 YYNGEE, per germline. V lost 6 bases and J 9 bases, leaving 19 bases between the germline ends. The CDR3 is made up of 14 amino acids. The CDR3 bases are TGTGCCAGCACCGTCGGCCAGGGTTTCAGTGAGCAGTTCTTC. The encoded protein is CASTVGQGFSEQFF. Full variable domain (outside the CDR3, taken from reference TRBV9 and TRBJ2-1): DSGVTQTPKHLITATGQRVTLRCSPRSGDLSVYWYQQSLDQGLQFLIQYYNGEERAKGNILERFSAQQFPDLHSELNLSSLELGDSALYFCASTVGQGFSEQFFGPGTRLTVL.

The CDR3 nucleotides read TGTGCCAGCAGTTCCTCCCTCGGGGGGCCATCCAATGAGCAGTACTTC. It specifies CASSSSLGGPSNEQYF. This sequence joins TRBV28 and TRBJ2-5; TRBD2 might be the D (7 bases). Trimming left V 4 bases short and J 11 bases short, with 26 bases between. The CDR3 is made up of 16 amino acids. Germline V CDR1 and CDR2: MDHEN, SYDVKM.

This clonotype was seen only a few times. The chain is built from TRBV7-3 and TRBJ2-1, with 8 nucleotides matching TRBD2. The CDR3 is made up of 14 amino acids. Looked up from germline, CDR1 is SGHTA and CDR2 is FQGTGA. V was clipped by 7 bases and J by 7 bases; unmatched bases: 9. CDR3 loop: CASNFGLAPNEQFF. The CDR3 bases are TGTGCCAGCAACTTCGGACTAGCCCCTAATGAGCAGTTCTTC.

This sequence joins TRBV2 and TRBJ2-1, with 8 bases identical to TRBD2. V dropped 8 bases and J dropped 5; count of bases not matched to a gene: 8. The CDR3 length is 14 residues. Germline-derived CDR1 and CDR2 are SNHLY and FYNNEI. CDR3 nucleotide sequence: TGTGCCAGCGGGTCGGGGGGGGTCGACAATGAGCAGTTCTTC. Translated, it gives CASGSGGVDNEQFF.

This clonotype was seen at least ten times. This chain joins TRBV5-6 and TRBJ2-5; 7 bases align to TRBD1. Germline V gene data show CDR1 as SGHDT and CDR2 as YYEEEE. Trimming removed 5 bases from V and 5 bases from J; junction bases left unmatched: 6. This CDR3 region has 13 residues. CDR3 protein: CASSLTGSETQYF. CDR3 bases: TGTGCCAGCAGTCTGACAGGGTCGGAGACCCAGTACTTC.

This clonotype was seen a handful of times. A read error may produce the germline difference seen at one junction end. The rearrangement links TRBV20-1 to TRBJ2-1; unclear D gene. Germline V gene sequence: CDR1 DFQATT, CDR2 SNEGSKA (reference sequence). This CDR3 region has 11 residues. The CDR3 here is CRARDLNEQFF. For the CDR3, the DNA is TGCAGGGCTAGAGATCTCAATGAGCAGTTCTTC.

The chain is built from TRBV7-9 and TRBJ2-1; no clear D gene. The V end was cut by 0 bases, the J end by 13 bases, with 10 bases between. The germline CDR1 and CDR2 sequences are SEHNR and FQNEAQ (reference sequence). CDR3 size: 12 residues. The CDR3 is CASSLAPETQFF. The DNA of the CDR3 is TGTGCCAGCAGCTTAGCCCCAGAGACCCAGTTCTTC.

In its sample, this clonotype was seen a few times. The genes are TRBV19 and TRBJ1-1; 9 nucleotides match TRBD1. V shed 9 bases, J shed 5 bases, and the junction held 4 bases outside the gene matches. The CDR3 has 12 residues. Germline values: CDR1 LNHDA, CDR2 SQIVND (reference sequence). In DNA, the CDR3 is TGTGCCAGCCGACAGGGGGGGACTGAAGCTTTCTTT. It is translated as CASRQGGTEAFF.

This clonotype was observed many times. The gene calls are TRBV7-2 and TRBJ2-7; D is ambiguous. CDR1 and CDR2 from the germline V gene are SGHTA and FQGNSA. V was clipped by 4 bases and J by 4 bases, with 11 bases between them. The CDR3 has 13 residues. CDR3 region: CASSSRLLYEQYF. The CDR3 DNA is TGTGCCAGCAGCTCTCGTTTACTATACGAGCAGTACTTC.

Many counts were recorded for this clonotype. This chain uses TRBV11-2 with TRBJ2-7; 13 nucleotides line up with TRBD2. This CDR3 has 16 residues. V was clipped by 5 bases and J by 6 bases; unmatched bases: 10. Germline V lookup: CDR1 SGHAT, CDR2 FQNNGV. CDR3 residues: CASSPRTGLAGSEQYF. In nucleotides, the CDR3 is TGTGCCAGCAGCCCACGCACGGGACTAGCGGGATCCGAGCAGTACTTC.

CDR3 loop: CASGADRPNEKLFF. CDR3 nucleotide sequence: TGTGCCAGCGGGGCGGACAGGCCAAATGAAAAACTGTTTTTT. This chain connects TRBV9 to TRBJ1-4; TRBD1 aligns across 7 bases. Trimming cost V 7 bases and J 5 bases; bases outside gene matches: 8. Germline CDR1 reads SGDLS; CDR2 reads YYNGEE. The CDR3 contains 14 residues.

The V gene is TRBV7-2, the J gene TRBJ2-5; D is possibly TRBD2 (7 bases). The J call may not be correct, given that the DNA end is closer to TRBJ2-7. Germline V gene data show CDR1 as SGHTA and CDR2 as FQGNSA. The CDR3 runs 16 residues. CDR3 protein: CASSLGGGGVSYEQYF. CDR3 nucleotide sequence: TGTGCCAGCAGCTTAGGGGGAGGGGGGGTCTCCTACGAGCAGTACTTC.

This clonotype has just one count. It may be a read error: a sequence one base away is much more abundant. This chain joins TRBV10-2 and TRBJ2-1; a possible D gene is TRBD1 (5 bases). Germline CDR1 and CDR2: WSHSY and SAAADI. This CDR3 spans 14 amino acids. CDR3 protein: CASCEQGHYNEQFF. The CDR3 bases are TGCGCCAGCTGTGAGCAGGGTCACTACAATGAGCAGTTCTTC.

For this clonotype: This may be a read error, as it is one base from a much larger clone. The rearrangement links TRBV7-9 to TRBJ1-2; tentatively, D is TRBD1 (5 bases). Germline-derived CDR1 and CDR2 are SEHNR and FQNEAQ (reference sequence). This CDR3 region has 12 residues. V dropped 5 bases and J dropped 4 bases, with 8 bases sitting between them. As DNA, the CDR3 is TGTGCCAGCAGCGAAGACAGCTATGGCTACACCTTC. It is translated as CASSEDSYGYTF.

This clonotype turned up a few times. V is TRBV6-2 or TRBV6-3 and J is TRBJ2-2; the D is unclear. Germline V lookup: CDR1 MNHEY, CDR2 SVGEGT. The ends were cut back, 0 bases at V and 6 bases at J, with 11 bases in the middle. There are 15 residues in the CDR3. In DNA form, the CDR3 reads TGTGCCAGCAGTTACTCTGTGAGAGCGCCCGGGGAGCTGTTTTTT. Protein: CASSYSVRAPGELFF.

The gene calls are TRBV4-1 and TRBJ1-2; D might be TRBD1 (5 bases). Germline-derived CDR1 and CDR2 are MGHRA and YSYEKL. Trimming took 4 bases from V and 4 from J, leaving 16 bases between them. The CDR3 spans 15 residues. CDR3 sequence: CASSPHLRGGYGYTF. In DNA, the CDR3 is TGCGCCAGCAGCCCGCACCTTCGGGGGGGCTATGGCTACACCTTC.

This clonotype showed up just a few times. The chain is built from TRBV7-3 and TRBJ2-3; 13 bases match TRBD2. Germline V gene data show CDR1 as SGHTA and CDR2 as FQGTGA. V shed 6 bases and J 2 bases; nucleotides not matched to a gene: 5. This CDR3 is built from 16 residues. As DNA, the CDR3 is TGTGCCAGCAGTTTCACTAGCGGGGGGGCCACAGATACGCAGTATTTT. Protein sequence: CASSFTSGGATDTQYF.

This clonotype was detected a few times. The chain recombines TRBV7-3 with TRBJ1-1, with D uncertain. The CDR3 extends over 13 amino acids. Germline V gene lookup returns CDR1 SGHTA and CDR2 FQGTGA. The V end was cut by 1 base, the J end by 3 bases, with 6 bases between. CDR3 amino acids: CASSLRAHTEAFF. The CDR3 bases are TGTGCCAGCAGCTTAAGGGCCCACACTGAAGCTTTCTTT.

V usage is TRBV29-1 and J usage is TRBJ1-4; D may be TRBD1 (5 bases). Germline CDR1 SQVTM, CDR2 ANQGSEA. Trimming stripped 7 bases from V and 3 bases from J, with 18 bases between. The CDR3 runs to 15 residues. The CDR3 spells CSDPSGVRANEKLFF. DNA for the CDR3: TGCAGCGATCCCTCGGGGGTCCGGGCTAATGAAAAACTGTTTTTT.